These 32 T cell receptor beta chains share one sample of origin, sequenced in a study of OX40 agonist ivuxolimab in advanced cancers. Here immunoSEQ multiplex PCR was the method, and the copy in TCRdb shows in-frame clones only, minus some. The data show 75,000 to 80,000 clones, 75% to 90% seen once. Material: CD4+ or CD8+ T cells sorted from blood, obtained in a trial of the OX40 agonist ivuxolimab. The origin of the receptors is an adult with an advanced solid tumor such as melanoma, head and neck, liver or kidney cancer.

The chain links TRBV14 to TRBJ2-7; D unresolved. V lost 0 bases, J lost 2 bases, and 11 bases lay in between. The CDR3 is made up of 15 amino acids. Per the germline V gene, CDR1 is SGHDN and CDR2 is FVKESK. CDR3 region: CASSQDRRPTYEQYF. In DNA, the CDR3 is TGTGCCAGCAGCCAAGATCGGCGACCCACCTACGAGCAGTACTTC.

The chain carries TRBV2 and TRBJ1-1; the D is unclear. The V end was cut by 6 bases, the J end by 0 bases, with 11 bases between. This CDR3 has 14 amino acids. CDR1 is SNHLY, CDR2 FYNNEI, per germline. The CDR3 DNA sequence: TGTGCCAGCAGCCCCGGACGAATGAACACTGAAGCTTTCTTT. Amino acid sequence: CASSPGRMNTEAFF.

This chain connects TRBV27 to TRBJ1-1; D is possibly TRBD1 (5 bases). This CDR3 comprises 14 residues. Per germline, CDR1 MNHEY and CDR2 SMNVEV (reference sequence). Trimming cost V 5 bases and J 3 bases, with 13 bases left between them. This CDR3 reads CASSPLQGYTEAFF. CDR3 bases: TGTGCCAGCAGTCCACTTCAGGGATACACTGAAGCTTTCTTT.

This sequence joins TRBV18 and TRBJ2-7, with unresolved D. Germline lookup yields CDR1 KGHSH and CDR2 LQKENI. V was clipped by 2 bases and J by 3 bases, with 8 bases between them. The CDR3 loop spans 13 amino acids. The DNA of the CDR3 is TGTGCCAGCTCACCAGGGCGAGTCTACGAGCAGTACTTC. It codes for CASSPGRVYEQYF.

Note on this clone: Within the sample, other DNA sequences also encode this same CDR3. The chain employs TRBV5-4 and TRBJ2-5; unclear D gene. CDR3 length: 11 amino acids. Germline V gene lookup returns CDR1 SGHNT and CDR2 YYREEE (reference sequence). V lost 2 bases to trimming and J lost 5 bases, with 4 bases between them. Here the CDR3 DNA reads TGTGCCAGCAGCTTCGGCGAGACCCAGTACTTC. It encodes CASSFGETQYF.

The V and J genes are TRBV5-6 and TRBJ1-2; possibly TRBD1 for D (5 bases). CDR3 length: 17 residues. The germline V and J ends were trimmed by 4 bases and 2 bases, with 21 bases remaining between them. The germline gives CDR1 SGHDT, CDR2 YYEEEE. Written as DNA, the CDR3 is TGTGCCAGCAGCCCCATACGGGGGGGTCGAGGGAACTATGGCTACACCTTC. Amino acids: CASSPIRGGRGNYGYTF.

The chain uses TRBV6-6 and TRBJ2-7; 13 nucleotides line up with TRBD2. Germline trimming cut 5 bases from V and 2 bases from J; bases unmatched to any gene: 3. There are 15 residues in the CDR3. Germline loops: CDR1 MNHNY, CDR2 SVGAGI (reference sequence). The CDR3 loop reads CASSPLAGGPYEQYF. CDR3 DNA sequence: TGTGCCAGCAGTCCACTAGCGGGAGGGCCCTACGAGCAGTACTTC.

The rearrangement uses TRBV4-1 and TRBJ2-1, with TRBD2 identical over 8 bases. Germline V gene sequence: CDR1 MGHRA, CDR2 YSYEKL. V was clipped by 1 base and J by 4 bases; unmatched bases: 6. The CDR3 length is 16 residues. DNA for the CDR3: TGCGCCAGCAGCCAAGTGGGCGGGAGGCGGTACAATGAGCAGTTCTTC. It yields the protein CASSQVGGRRYNEQFF.

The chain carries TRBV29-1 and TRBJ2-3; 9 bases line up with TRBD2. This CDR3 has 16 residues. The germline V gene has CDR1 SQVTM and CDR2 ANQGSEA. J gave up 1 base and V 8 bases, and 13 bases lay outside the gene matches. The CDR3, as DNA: TGCAGCTCATCGAGGGATAGCGGGGGAGGCACAGATACGCAGTATTTT. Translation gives CSSSRDSGGGTDTQYF.

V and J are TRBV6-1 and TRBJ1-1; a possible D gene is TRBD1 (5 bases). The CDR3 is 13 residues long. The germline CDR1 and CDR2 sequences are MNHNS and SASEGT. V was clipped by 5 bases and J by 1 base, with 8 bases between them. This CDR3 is CASSNTGNTEAFF. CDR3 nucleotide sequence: TGTGCCAGCAGTAATACAGGGAACACTGAAGCTTTCTTT.

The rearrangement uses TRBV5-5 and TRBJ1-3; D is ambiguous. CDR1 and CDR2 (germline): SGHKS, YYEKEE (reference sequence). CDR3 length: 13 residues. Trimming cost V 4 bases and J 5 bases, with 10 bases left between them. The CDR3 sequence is CASSPDGRNTIYF. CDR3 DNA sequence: TGTGCCAGCAGCCCTGACGGGAGAAACACCATATATTTT. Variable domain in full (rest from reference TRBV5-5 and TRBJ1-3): DAGVTQSPTHLIKTRGQQVTLRCSPISGHKSVSWYQQVLGQGPQFIFQYYEKEERGRGNFPDRFSARQFPNYSSELNVNALLLGDSALYLCASSPDGRNTIYFGEGSWLTVV.

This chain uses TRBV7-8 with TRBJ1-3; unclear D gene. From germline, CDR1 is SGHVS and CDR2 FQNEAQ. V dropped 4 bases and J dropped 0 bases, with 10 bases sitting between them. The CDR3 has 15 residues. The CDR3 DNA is TGTGCCAGCAGCTCGGGAGCTTCCTCTGGAAACACCATATATTTT. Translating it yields CASSSGASSGNTIYF.

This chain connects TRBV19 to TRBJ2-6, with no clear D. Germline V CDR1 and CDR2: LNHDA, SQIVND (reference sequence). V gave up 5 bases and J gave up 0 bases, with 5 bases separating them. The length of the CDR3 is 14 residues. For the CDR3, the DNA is TGTGCCAGTAGTCTCACCTCTGGGGCCAACGTCCTGACTTTC. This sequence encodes CASSLTSGANVLTF.

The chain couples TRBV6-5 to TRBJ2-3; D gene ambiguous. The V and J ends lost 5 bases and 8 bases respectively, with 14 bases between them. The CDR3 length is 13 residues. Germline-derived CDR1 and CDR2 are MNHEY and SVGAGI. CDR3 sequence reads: CASSLPGGGTQYF. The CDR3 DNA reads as TGTGCCAGCAGTCTTCCGGGCGGCGGTACGCAGTATTTT.

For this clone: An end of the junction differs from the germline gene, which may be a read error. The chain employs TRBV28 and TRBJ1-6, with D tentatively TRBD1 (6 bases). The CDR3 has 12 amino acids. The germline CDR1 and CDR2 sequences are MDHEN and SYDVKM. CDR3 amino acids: CASSGTLGHRDF. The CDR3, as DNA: TGTGCCAGCAGTGGTACGCTGGGACACCGGGACTTT.

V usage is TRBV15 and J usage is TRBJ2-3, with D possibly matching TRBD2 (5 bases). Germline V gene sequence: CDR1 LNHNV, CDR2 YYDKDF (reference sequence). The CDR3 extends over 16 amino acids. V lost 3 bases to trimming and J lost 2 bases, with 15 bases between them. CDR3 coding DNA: TGTGCCACCAGCAGTTCGGGGTACCGGGCCACAGATACGCAGTATTTT. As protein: CATSSSGYRATDTQYF.

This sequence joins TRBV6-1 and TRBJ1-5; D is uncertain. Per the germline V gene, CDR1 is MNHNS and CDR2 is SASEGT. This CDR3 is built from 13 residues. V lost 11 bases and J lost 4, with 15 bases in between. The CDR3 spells CASGHGENQPQHF. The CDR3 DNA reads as TGTGCCTCTGGGCACGGAGAAAATCAGCCCCAGCATTTT.

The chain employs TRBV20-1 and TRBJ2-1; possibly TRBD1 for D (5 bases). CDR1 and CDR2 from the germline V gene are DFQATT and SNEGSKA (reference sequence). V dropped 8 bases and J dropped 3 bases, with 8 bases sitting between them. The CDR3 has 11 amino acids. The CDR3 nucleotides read TGCAGTACCGACAGCTACAATGAGCAGTTCTTC. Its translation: CSTDSYNEQFF.

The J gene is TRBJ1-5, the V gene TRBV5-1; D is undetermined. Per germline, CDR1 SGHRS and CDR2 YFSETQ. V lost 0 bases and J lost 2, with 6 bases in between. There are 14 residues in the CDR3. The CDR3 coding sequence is TGCGCCAGCAGCTTGGGGGATGGCAATCAGCCCCAGCATTTT. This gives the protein CASSLGDGNQPQHF.

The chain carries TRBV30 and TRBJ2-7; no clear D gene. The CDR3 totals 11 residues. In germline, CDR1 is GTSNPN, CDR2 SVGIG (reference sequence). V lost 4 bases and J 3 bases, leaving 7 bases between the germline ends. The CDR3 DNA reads TGTGCCTGGATTACGCACTACGAGCAGTACTTC. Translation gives CAWITHYEQYF.

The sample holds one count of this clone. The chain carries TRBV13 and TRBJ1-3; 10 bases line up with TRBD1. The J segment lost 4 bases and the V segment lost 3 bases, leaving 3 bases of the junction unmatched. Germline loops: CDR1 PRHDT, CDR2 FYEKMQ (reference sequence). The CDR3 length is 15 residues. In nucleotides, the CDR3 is TGTGCCAGCAGCTTGGACAGGGGGGTAGGAAACACCATATATTTT. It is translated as CASSLDRGVGNTIYF.

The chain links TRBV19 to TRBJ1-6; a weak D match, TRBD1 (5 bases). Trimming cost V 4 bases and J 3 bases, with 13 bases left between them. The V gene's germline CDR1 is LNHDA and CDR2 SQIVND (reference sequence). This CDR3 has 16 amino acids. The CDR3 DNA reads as TGTGCCAGTAGTAGCTCCGGGACCGACTATAATTCACCCCTCCACTTT. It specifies CASSSSGTDYNSPLHF.

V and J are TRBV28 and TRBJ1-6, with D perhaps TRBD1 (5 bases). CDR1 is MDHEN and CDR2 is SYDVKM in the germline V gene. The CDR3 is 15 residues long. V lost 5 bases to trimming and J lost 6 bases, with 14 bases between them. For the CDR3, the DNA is TGTGCCAGCAGTCCCGCCGGGGCGGGTAATTCACCCCTCCACTTT. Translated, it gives CASSPAGAGNSPLHF.

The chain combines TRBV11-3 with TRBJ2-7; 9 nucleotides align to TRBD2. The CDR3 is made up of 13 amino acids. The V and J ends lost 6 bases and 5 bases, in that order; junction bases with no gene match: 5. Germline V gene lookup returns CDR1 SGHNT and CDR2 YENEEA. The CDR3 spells CASRNSGSNEQYF. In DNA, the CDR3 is TGTGCCAGCAGAAATAGCGGGAGCAACGAGCAGTACTTC.

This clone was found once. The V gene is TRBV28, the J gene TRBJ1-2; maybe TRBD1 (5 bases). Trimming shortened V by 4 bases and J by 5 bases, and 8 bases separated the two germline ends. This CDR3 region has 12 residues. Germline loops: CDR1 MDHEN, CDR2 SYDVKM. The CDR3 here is CASSYGGYGYTF. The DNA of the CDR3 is TGTGCCAGCAGTTATGGGGGGTATGGCTACACCTTC.

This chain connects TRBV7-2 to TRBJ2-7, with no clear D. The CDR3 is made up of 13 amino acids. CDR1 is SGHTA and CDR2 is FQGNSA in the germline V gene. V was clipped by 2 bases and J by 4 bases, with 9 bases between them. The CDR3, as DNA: TGTGCCAGCAGCTTACGTAGATCTTACGAGCAGTACTTC. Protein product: CASSLRRSYEQYF.

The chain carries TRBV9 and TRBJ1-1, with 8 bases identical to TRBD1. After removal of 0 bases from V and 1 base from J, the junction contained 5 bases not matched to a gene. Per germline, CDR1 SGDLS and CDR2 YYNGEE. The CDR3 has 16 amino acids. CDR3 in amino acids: CASSVAMTGANTEAFF. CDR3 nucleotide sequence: TGTGCCAGCAGCGTAGCTATGACAGGGGCGAACACTGAAGCTTTCTTT.

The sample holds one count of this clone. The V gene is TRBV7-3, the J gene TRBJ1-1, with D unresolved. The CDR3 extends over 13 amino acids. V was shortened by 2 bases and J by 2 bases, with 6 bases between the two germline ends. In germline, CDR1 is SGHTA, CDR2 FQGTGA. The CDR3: CASSLGKNTEAFF. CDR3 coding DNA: TGTGCCAGCAGCTTAGGGAAAAACACTGAAGCTTTCTTT.

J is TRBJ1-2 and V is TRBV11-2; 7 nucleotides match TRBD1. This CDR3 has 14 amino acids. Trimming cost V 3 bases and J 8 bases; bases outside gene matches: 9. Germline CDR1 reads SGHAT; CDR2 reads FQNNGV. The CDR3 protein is CASSFRQGIKGYTF. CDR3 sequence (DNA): TGTGCCAGCAGCTTCCGACAGGGAATAAAAGGCTACACCTTC.

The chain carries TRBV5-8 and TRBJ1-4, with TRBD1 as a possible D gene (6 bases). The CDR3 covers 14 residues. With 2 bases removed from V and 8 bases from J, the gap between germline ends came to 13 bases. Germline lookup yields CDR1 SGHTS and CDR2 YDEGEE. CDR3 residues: CASSLGGGDEKLFF. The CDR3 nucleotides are TGTGCCAGCAGCTTAGGGGGAGGCGACGAAAAACTGTTTTTT. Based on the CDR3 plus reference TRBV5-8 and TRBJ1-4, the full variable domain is EAGVTQSPTHLIKTRGQQATLRCSPISGHTSVYWYQQALGLGLQFLLWYDEGEERNRGNFPPRFSGRQFPNYSSELNVNALELEDSALYLCASSLGGGDEKLFFGSGTQLSVL.

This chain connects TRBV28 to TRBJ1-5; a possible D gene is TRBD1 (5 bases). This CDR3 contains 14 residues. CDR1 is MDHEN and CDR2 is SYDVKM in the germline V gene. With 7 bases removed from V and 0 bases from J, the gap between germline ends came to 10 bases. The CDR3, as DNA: TGTGCCAGCATCGGGGGGTATAGCAATCAGCCCCAGCATTTT. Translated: CASIGGYSNQPQHF. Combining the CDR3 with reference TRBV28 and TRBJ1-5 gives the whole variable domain DVKVTQSSRYLVKRTGEKVFLECVQDMDHENMFWYRQDPGLGLRLIYFSYDVKMKEKGDIPEGYSVSREKKERFSLILESASTNQTSMYLCASIGGYSNQPQHFGDGTRLSIL.

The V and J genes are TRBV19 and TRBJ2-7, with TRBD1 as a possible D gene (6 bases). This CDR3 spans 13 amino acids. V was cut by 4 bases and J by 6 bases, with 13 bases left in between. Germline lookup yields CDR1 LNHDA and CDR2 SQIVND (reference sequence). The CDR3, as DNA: TGTGCCAGTAGTACAGGGGCCCGCGTCGAGCAGTACTTC. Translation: CASSTGARVEQYF.